Shown below are 20 T cell receptor beta chains from a single sample sequenced in a study of molecular identifiers for immune sequencing clone quantification. MiXCR, applied by TCRdb to the PCR reads, yields one record per CDR3 protein. The sample carries about half a million distinct CDR3 sequences, about 21% recorded once. Sequencing input: naive CD8+ T cells from blood, with Jurkat cell RNA spiked in. As for subset: FACS-sorted CD8+CD4-CCR7+CD45RA+ naive T cells. These receptors were collected from a human donor in good health. Some libraries in this study had Jurkat cell RNA spiked in.

This clonotype has at least ten counts. The genes are TRBV28 and TRBJ2-4; the match to TRBD1 covers 12 bases. V was pared by 1 base and J by 1 base, with 8 bases of the junction left unmatched. CDR1 MDHEN and CDR2 SYDVKM come from the germline V gene. The CDR3 is 19 amino acids. Here the CDR3 reads CASSLYRDRGQGAKNIQYF. CDR3 coding DNA: TGTGCCAGCAGTTTATACCGGGACAGGGGGCAGGGGGCCAAAAACATTCAGTACTTC.

Many counts were recorded for this clonotype. This chain links TRBV23-1 with TRBJ2-3, with TRBD1 matching over 8 bases. TRBV23-1 is recorded as an ORF, its role being uncertain. V was clipped by 8 bases and J by 4 bases; unmatched bases: 5. CDR3 size: 13 residues. CDR3: CASARTGPDTQYF. CDR3 bases: TGCGCCAGCGCAAGGACAGGGCCAGATACGCAGTATTTT.

This clonotype appeared many times. Here the CDR3 reads CASSLEAGVLETQYF. The CDR3 bases are TGTGCCAGCAGCTTGGAGGCGGGAGTTCTAGAGACCCAGTACTTC. J is TRBJ2-5 and V is TRBV5-4; 7 nucleotides match TRBD2. The length of the CDR3 is 15 residues. Germline V gene lookup returns CDR1 SGHNT and CDR2 YYREEE (reference sequence). With 0 bases clipped from V and 4 bases from J, the junction kept 6 bases outside the gene matches.

The rearrangement uses TRBV5-5 and TRBJ1-5, with TRBD1 as a possible D gene (6 bases). This CDR3 is 17 amino acids long. V lost 1 base and J 6 bases, leaving 20 bases between the germline ends. The germline gives CDR1 SGHKS, CDR2 YYEKEE (reference sequence). The CDR3 DNA sequence: TGTGCCAGCAGCTTGTCTATTGGAGGGGGTTATATTCAGCCCCAGCATTTT. Translation: CASSLSIGGGYIQPQHF.

Concerning this clonotype itself: The germline gene is not matched at one end of the junction; a read error may be the cause. V is TRBV6-2 or TRBV6-3 and J is TRBJ1-1; no definite D call. Germline-derived CDR1 and CDR2 are MNHEY and SVGEGT. The CDR3 sequence is 13 residues long. The DNA of the CDR3 is TGTGCCCGCAGCAGGAGAATGAACACTGAAGCTTTCTTT. Protein sequence: CARSRRMNTEAFF.

The V and J genes are TRBV19 and TRBJ2-7; D might be TRBD2 (6 bases). The CDR3 is 16 residues long. CDR1 is LNHDA and CDR2 is SQIVND in the germline V gene (reference sequence). Deletions cut 3 bases from V and 3 bases from J, with 18 bases between. DNA of the CDR3: TGTGCCAGTAGTATCTCCTCTGCGGGGCCTCTCTACGAGCAGTACTTC. This encodes CASSISSAGPLYEQYF.

The chain couples TRBV2 to TRBJ1-2; D may be TRBD1 (6 bases). Trimming stripped 10 bases from V and 4 bases from J, with 16 bases between. This CDR3 region has 13 residues. The germline V gene encodes CDR1 SNHLY and CDR2 FYNNEI. CDR3 region: CATDQGQGYGYTF. The CDR3 DNA reads as TGTGCCACCGACCAGGGGCAGGGCTATGGCTACACCTTC.

The sample holds many counts of this clonotype. The rearrangement uses TRBV5-1 and TRBJ2-3; the D gene is possibly TRBD1 (6 bases). Germline assignment: CDR1 SGHRS and CDR2 YFSETQ. The CDR3 consists of 15 residues. The V end was cut by 6 bases, the J end by 0 bases, with 14 bases between. The DNA for the CDR3 is TGCGCCAGCATAACCGGGACATCGAGCACAGATACGCAGTATTTT. Its protein is CASITGTSSTDTQYF.

This clonotype was counted at least ten times. DNA of the CDR3: TGTGCCAGCATGAAACGCGGGGCTAGCGGGGAAGGGGAGCTGTTTTTT. Protein product: CASMKRGASGEGELFF. The J gene is TRBJ2-2, the V gene TRBV11-2; TRBD2 agrees at 9 bases. With V trimmed by 7 bases and J by 8 bases, 14 bases remained unmatched. Germline assignment: CDR1 SGHAT and CDR2 FQNNGV. There are 16 residues in the CDR3.

This clonotype was recorded at least ten times. V gene TRBV6-5 combines with J gene TRBJ1-5; D is unresolved. This CDR3 comprises 14 residues. The V gene lost 6 bases and the J gene lost 1 base, with 10 bases spanning the gap. CDR1 and CDR2 (germline): MNHEY, SVGAGI. The CDR3 DNA is TGTGCCAGCAGCGACCGGGTGAGCAATCAGCCCCAGCATTTT. Protein product: CASSDRVSNQPQHF.

Comment on this clonotype: A much larger clone sits a single nucleotide away, making a read error possible. Likely a read error: the CDR3 ends without its conserved phenylalanine or tryptophan. The V call is TRBV15, the J call TRBJ2-1; 7 positions agree with TRBD1. J gave up 5 bases and V 0 bases, and 10 bases lay outside the gene matches. Germline assignment: CDR1 LNHNV and CDR2 YYDKDF (reference sequence). The CDR3 loop spans 17 amino acids. The CDR3 loop reads CATSRDPWQDRNNEQFS. The CDR3 DNA reads as TGTGCCACCAGCAGAGACCCCTGGCAGGACAGGAACAATGAGCAGTTCTCC.

This clonotype occurred a few times. This chain links TRBV19 with TRBJ1-4, with unresolved D. Germline V gene data show CDR1 as LNHDA and CDR2 as SQIVND (reference sequence). V lost 5 bases, J lost 8 bases, and 15 bases lay in between. The CDR3 is 14 amino acids. This CDR3 is CASSPSAGGEKLFF. The CDR3 DNA reads TGTGCCAGTAGTCCCTCGGCAGGTGGCGAAAAACTGTTTTTT.

J is TRBJ2-7 and V is TRBV4-3; 9 positions match TRBD2. Germline V gene sequence: CDR1 LGHNA, CDR2 YSLEER. With 1 base clipped from V and 4 bases from J, the junction kept 8 bases outside the gene matches. This CDR3 comprises 16 residues. CDR3 sequence reads: CASSQAAGTSWYEQYF. CDR3 sequence (DNA): TGCGCCAGCAGCCAAGCGGCCGGGACTAGCTGGTACGAGCAGTACTTC.

The chain combines TRBV27 with TRBJ2-3; D might be TRBD1 or TRBD2, each matching 6 bases. Deletions cut 3 bases from V and 5 bases from J, with 24 bases between. The CDR3 is made up of 18 amino acids. Germline V CDR1 and CDR2: MNHEY, SMNVEV (reference sequence). Here the CDR3 reads CASSLQGGPTPMGDTQYF. CDR3 nucleotide sequence: TGTGCCAGCAGTTTGCAAGGGGGGCCAACACCGATGGGAGATACGCAGTATTTT.

This clonotype was recorded a few times. The rearrangement links TRBV4-1 to TRBJ1-2; possible D gene TRBD1, 5 bases. Between the trimmed V and J ends, which lost 3 bases and 4 bases, there was a span of 15 bases. The CDR3 covers 15 residues. The germline CDR1 and CDR2 sequences are MGHRA and YSYEKL. The DNA of the CDR3 is TGCGCCAGCAGCCAGGATCCAGGGTTTAGCTATGGCTACACCTTC. Its translation is CASSQDPGFSYGYTF.

The V and J genes are TRBV7-9 and TRBJ2-3, with no clear D. This CDR3 contains 15 residues. Germline CDR1 and CDR2: SEHNR and FQNEAQ (reference sequence). Deletions cut 2 bases from V and 0 bases from J, with 9 bases between. The CDR3 is CASSLQVTSTDTQYF. CDR3 coding DNA: TGTGCCAGCAGCTTACAGGTCACTAGCACAGATACGCAGTATTTT.

The table lists this clonotype with many counts. CDR3 sequence (DNA): TGTGCCAGCACCTCCCTGGAGCAGGGAAACGAGCAGTACTTC. The encoded protein is CASTSLEQGNEQYF. The genes are TRBV6-1 and TRBJ2-7; tentative D call: TRBD1 (5 bases). V gave up 7 bases and J gave up 5 bases, with 18 bases separating them. Germline values: CDR1 MNHNS, CDR2 SASEGT. CDR3 length: 14 amino acids.

This clonotype was seen only a few times. A much bigger clone sits one base away, suggesting this may be a read error. This chain connects TRBV27 to TRBJ2-7; 7 nucleotides match TRBD1. V was pared by 4 bases and J by 2 bases, with 2 bases of the junction left unmatched. CDR1 is MNHEY and CDR2 is SMNVEV in the germline V gene (reference sequence). The CDR3 sequence is 13 residues long. CDR3 nucleotide sequence: TGTGCCAGCAGTTACCAGGGGGCCTACGAGCAGTACTTC. Translation: CASSYQGAYEQYF.

The table lists this clonotype with many counts. The chain has TRBV29-1 and TRBJ2-7, with D maybe TRBD2 (6 bases). With 4 bases removed from V and 2 bases from J, the gap between germline ends came to 15 bases. Germline lookup yields CDR1 SQVTM and CDR2 ANQGSEA. The CDR3 covers 14 residues. CDR3 bases: TGCAGCGTTGGTAGCGGCCTGGGCCCCTACGAGCAGTACTTC. As protein: CSVGSGLGPYEQYF.

Concerning this clonotype itself: It may be a read error: a sequence one base away is much more abundant. The chain recombines TRBV2 with TRBJ1-2; TRBD1 matches 7 bases. This CDR3 spans 13 amino acids. Germline CDR1 SNHLY, CDR2 FYNNEI. For the CDR3, the DNA is TGTGTCAGCCATGGGACAGAGGGCTATGGCTACACCTTC. Translating it yields CVSHGTEGYGYTF.